This TCR beta chain was captured by sequencing in a study of T-cell memory formation after mild COVID-19. TCRdb ran MiXCR on the 5' RACE reads and lists one entry per CDR3 protein. The sample carries roughly 350,000 distinct CDR3 sequences, approximately 21% recorded once. This CDR3 spans 15 amino acids. Germline V gives CDR1 SNHLY, CDR2 FYNNEI. Trimming took off 7 bases at V and 3 bases at J, with 17 bases between the two ends. The chain has TRBV2 and TRBJ2-3; possible D gene TRBD2, 5 bases. Sequences were obtained from PBMCs or a T cell subset sorted from them (not recorded which). This sequence originates from an adult woman who had mild COVID-19 (a few samples of this study predate the infection). Cell type and time point are not known. In nucleotides, the CDR3 is TGTGCCAGCACCGAGGACTGGCAGGTGACAGATACGCAGTATTTT. Its translation is CASTEDWQVTDTQYF.